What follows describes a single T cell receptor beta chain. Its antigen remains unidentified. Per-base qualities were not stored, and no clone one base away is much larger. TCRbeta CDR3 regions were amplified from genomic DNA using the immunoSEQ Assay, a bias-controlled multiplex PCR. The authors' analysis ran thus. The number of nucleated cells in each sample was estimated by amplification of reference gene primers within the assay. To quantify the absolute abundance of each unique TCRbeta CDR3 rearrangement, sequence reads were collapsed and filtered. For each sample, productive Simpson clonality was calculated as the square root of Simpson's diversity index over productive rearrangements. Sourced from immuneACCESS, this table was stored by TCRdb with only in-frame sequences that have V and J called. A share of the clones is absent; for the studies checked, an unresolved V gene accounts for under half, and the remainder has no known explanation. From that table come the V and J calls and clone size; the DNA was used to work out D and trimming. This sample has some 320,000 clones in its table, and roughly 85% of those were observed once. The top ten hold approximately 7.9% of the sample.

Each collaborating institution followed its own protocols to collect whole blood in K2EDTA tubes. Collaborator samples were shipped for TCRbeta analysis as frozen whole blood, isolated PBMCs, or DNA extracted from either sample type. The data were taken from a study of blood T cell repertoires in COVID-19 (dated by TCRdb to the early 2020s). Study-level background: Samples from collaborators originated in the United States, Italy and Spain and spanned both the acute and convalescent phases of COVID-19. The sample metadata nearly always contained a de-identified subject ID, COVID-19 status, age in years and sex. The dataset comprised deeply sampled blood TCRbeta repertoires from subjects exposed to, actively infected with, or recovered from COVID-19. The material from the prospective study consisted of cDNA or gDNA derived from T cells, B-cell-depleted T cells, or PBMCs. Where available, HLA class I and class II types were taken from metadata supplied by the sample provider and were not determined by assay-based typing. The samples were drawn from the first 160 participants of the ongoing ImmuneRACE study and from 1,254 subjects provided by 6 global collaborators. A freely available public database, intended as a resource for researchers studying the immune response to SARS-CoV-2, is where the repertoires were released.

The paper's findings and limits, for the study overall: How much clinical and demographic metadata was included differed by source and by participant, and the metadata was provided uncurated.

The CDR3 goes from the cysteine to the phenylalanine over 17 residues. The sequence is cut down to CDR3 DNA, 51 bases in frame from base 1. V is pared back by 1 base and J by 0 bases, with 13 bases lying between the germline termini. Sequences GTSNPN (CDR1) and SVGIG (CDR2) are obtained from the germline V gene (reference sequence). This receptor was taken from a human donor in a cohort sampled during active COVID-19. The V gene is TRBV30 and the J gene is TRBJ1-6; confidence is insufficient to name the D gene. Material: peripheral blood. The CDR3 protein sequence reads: CAWSGWRTSSYNSPLHF. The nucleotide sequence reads TGTGCCTGGAGTGGGTGGAGAACCAGCTCCTATAATTCACCCCTCCACTTT.